These 22 T cell receptor beta chains were sequenced from one sample in a study of T cells in Graves' hyperthyroidism and ophthalmopathy. The source material, RNA transcripts, was used to amplify TCR beta CDR3 regions. With the HTBI primer set, the TCR CDR3 went through a first round of RT-PCR. TCRdb reprocessed the multiplex PCR reads via MiXCR and lists one record per CDR3 protein. The data contain hundreds of thousands of distinct CDR3 sequences, about 20% of them singletons. Sequenced input: blood. These receptors were taken from a man aged 25 to 45 with Graves' ophthalmopathy.

This clonotype has only a few counts. Relative to the germline gene, one junction end is altered; a read error may explain this. The rearrangement joins TRBV20-1 to TRBJ2-1, with 9 positions matching TRBD2. This CDR3 is 17 amino acids long. Germline-derived CDR1 and CDR2 are DFQATT and SNEGSKA (reference sequence). This CDR3 reads CSVRSGRTQSSYNEQFF. DNA for the CDR3: TGCAGTGTTAGAAGCGGGAGGACCCAGAGCTCCTACAATGAGCAGTTCTTC.

This clonotype turned up a few times. This chain uses TRBV7-9 with TRBJ2-5; the D gene is possibly TRBD1 (6 bases). CDR1 is SEHNR and CDR2 is FQNEAQ in the germline V gene (reference sequence). Between the trimmed V and J ends, which lost 2 bases and 5 bases, there was a span of 12 bases. This CDR3 spans 14 amino acids. The chain's CDR3 is CASSLRQGMETQYF. The CDR3 bases are TGTGCCAGCAGCTTACGGCAGGGGATGGAGACCCAGTACTTC.

This clonotype was found many times. This chain's CDR3 is CSAFRPPGANVLTF. CDR3 DNA sequence: TGCAGTGCCTTTCGCCCCCCTGGGGCCAACGTCCTGACTTTC. The chain recombines TRBV20-1 with TRBJ2-6; D is unresolved. The CDR3 has 14 amino acids. The germline V gene encodes CDR1 DFQATT and CDR2 SNEGSKA (reference sequence). V lost 6 bases to trimming and J lost 2 bases, with 11 bases between them.

V is TRBV7-9 and J is TRBJ2-3; 7 bases are shared with TRBD1. CDR1 SEHNR and CDR2 FQNEAQ come from the germline V gene (reference sequence). The CDR3 consists of 14 residues. The junction had 4 bases not matched to a gene; V was cut back by 7 bases and J by 0 bases. The CDR3 loop is CASIQGNSTDTQYF. The CDR3 DNA sequence: TGTGCCAGCATACAGGGGAACAGCACAGATACGCAGTATTTT.

V is TRBV5-1 and J is TRBJ2-3, with unresolved D. V shed 7 bases and J shed 1 base, with 7 bases lying between them. This CDR3 is 12 amino acids long. Germline V gene sequence: CDR1 SGHRS, CDR2 YFSETQ. The CDR3 region has the DNA TGCGCCAGCGCCCTAGGCACAGATACGCAGTATTTT. Protein sequence: CASALGTDTQYF. The full variable domain, in which reference TRBV5-1 and TRBJ2-3 provide the parts outside the CDR3, is KAGVTQTPRYLIKTRGQQVTLSCSPISGHRSVSWYQQTPGQGLQFLFEYFSETQRNKGNFPGRFSGRQFSNSRSEMNVSTLELGDSALYLCASALGTDTQYFGPGTRLTVL.

The chain carries TRBV9 and TRBJ1-2; D gene ambiguous. The germline CDR1 and CDR2 sequences are SGDLS and YYNGEE. The CDR3 extends over 14 amino acids. The ends were cut back, 4 bases at V and 2 bases at J, with 12 bases in the middle. The CDR3 coding sequence is TGTGCCAGCAGCCCCGTGGCAGCAAACTATGGCTACACCTTC. This translates into CASSPVAANYGYTF.

This clonotype was recorded a few times. The J gene is TRBJ2-5, the V gene TRBV9; D may be TRBD1 (6 bases). Germline values: CDR1 SGDLS, CDR2 YYNGEE. The germline V and J ends were trimmed by 0 bases and 4 bases, with 13 bases remaining between them. The length of the CDR3 is 15 residues. CDR3 region: CASSVEIATGETQYF. The CDR3 nucleotides are TGTGCCAGCAGCGTAGAAATTGCGACAGGAGAGACCCAGTACTTC.

This clonotype came up many times. Here the CDR3 DNA reads TGTGCCAGCAGGACGCAGGGGGTCGATCAGCCCCAGCATTTT. Its protein product is CASRTQGVDQPQHF. This chain links TRBV6-2 or TRBV6-3 with TRBJ1-5; 7 bases agree with TRBD1. The CDR3 loop spans 14 amino acids. Germline V lookup: CDR1 MNHEY, CDR2 SVGEGT. V dropped 6 bases and J dropped 5; count of bases not matched to a gene: 7.

This clonotype was observed at least ten times. The chain uses TRBV27 and TRBJ2-7; a weak D match, TRBD1 (6 bases). The CDR3 spans 14 residues. The V gene's germline CDR1 is MNHEY and CDR2 SMNVEV (reference sequence). The germline V and J ends were trimmed by 2 bases and 5 bases, with 13 bases remaining between them. The CDR3 DNA follows: TGTGCCAGCAGTTTAAGGGGGTCCTTCCACGAGCAGTACTTC. Translation gives CASSLRGSFHEQYF.

This clonotype was recorded a few times. The chain is built from TRBV3-1 and TRBJ2-1; 7 nucleotides agree with TRBD1. V was pared by 4 bases and J by 1 base, with 4 bases of the junction left unmatched. The CDR3 covers 15 residues. Germline loops: CDR1 LGHDT, CDR2 YNNKEL (reference sequence). The CDR3 is CASSPGQNSYNEQFF. CDR3 bases: TGTGCCAGCAGCCCGGGACAGAATTCCTACAATGAGCAGTTCTTC.

The chain has TRBV13 and TRBJ2-1; D remains ambiguous. Trimming pared 6 bases from V and 10 bases from J, leaving 13 bases between. CDR1 PRHDT and CDR2 FYEKMQ come from the germline V gene (reference sequence). This CDR3 spans 12 amino acids. The CDR3 nucleotides are TGTGCCAGCAGGAACTTGACGCGGGAGCAGTTCTTC. This encodes CASRNLTREQFF.

J is TRBJ2-2 and V is TRBV29-1, with D possibly matching TRBD1 (6 bases). This CDR3 region has 15 residues. V was pared by 6 bases and J by 5 bases, with 19 bases between. Germline CDR1 reads SQVTM; CDR2 reads ANQGSEA. The chain's CDR3 is CSVQGFGGGTGELFF. The DNA of the CDR3 is TGCAGCGTACAGGGTTTTGGGGGTGGGACCGGGGAGCTGTTTTTT.

V and J are TRBV6-1 and TRBJ1-2, with D unclear. From germline, CDR1 is MNHNS and CDR2 SASEGT. CDR3 length: 14 residues. V was shortened by 1 base and J by 8 bases, with 14 bases between the two germline ends. For the CDR3, the DNA is TGTGCCAGCAGTGAAGGGCGGGTTTATGGGGGCTACACCTTC. Translating gives CASSEGRVYGGYTF.

There are a few counts of this clonotype. This sequence joins TRBV11-3 and TRBJ2-1, with 7 nucleotides matching TRBD2. There are 15 residues in the CDR3. Losses at the gene ends were 0 bases for V and 8 bases for J; bases not matched to a gene: 7. Germline CDR1 is SGHNT and CDR2 is YENEEA. CDR3 DNA sequence: TGTGCCAGCAGCTTAGACGTGGGAGGGAGGGATGAGCAGTTCTTC. It is translated as CASSLDVGGRDEQFF.

There are many counts of this clonotype. The chain couples TRBV28 to TRBJ1-2; D uncertain. V dropped 9 bases and J dropped 4 bases, with 18 bases sitting between them. Germline loops: CDR1 MDHEN, CDR2 SYDVKM. The CDR3 is made up of 14 amino acids. The CDR3: CARTRGLVGYGYTF. The DNA for the CDR3 is TGTGCCAGAACTCGCGGCTTGGTCGGCTATGGCTACACCTTC.

This chain joins TRBV7-3 and TRBJ2-5; a possible D gene is TRBD2 (5 bases). The CDR3 runs 14 residues. The V end lost 10 bases, the J end lost 5 bases, and 20 bases lay between the germline ends. CDR1 SGHTA and CDR2 FQGTGA come from the germline V gene. The CDR3: CATTRPIARETQYF. The DNA for the CDR3 is TGTGCCACCACTCGACCGATAGCGCGGGAGACCCAGTACTTC.

The CDR3 DNA is TGTGCCAGCAGCATAACCGGGACAGGCCACTCTGGGGCCAACGTCCTGACTTTC. This gives the protein CASSITGTGHSGANVLTF. V is TRBV7-9 and J is TRBJ2-6, with 8 nucleotides matching TRBD1. With 5 bases clipped from V and 0 bases from J, the junction kept 9 bases outside the gene matches. Germline V gives CDR1 SEHNR, CDR2 FQNEAQ (reference sequence). This CDR3 comprises 18 residues.

This clonotype was seen more than once but under ten times. The gene calls are TRBV28 and TRBJ2-5; D is unresolved. Trimming removed 3 bases from V and 3 bases from J, with 14 bases in between. CDR3 length equals 15 residues. CDR1 is MDHEN, CDR2 SYDVKM, per germline. CDR3: CASSFHRVREETQYF. The DNA for the CDR3 is TGTGCCAGCAGTTTCCATCGGGTAAGAGAAGAGACCCAGTACTTC.

This clonotype was recorded a few times. The V gene is TRBV6-1, the J gene TRBJ2-7, with D possibly being TRBD2 (6 bases). This CDR3 is built from 11 residues. Germline V gene sequence: CDR1 MNHNS, CDR2 SASEGT. V gave up 7 bases and J gave up 6 bases, with 10 bases separating them. DNA of the CDR3: TGTGCCAGCATTCGGGGGTTCGAGCAGTACTTC. Amino acid sequence: CASIRGFEQYF.

The CDR3 reads CASSRDRAATGELFF. The CDR3 DNA sequence: TGTGCCAGCAGCCGGGACAGGGCAGCCACCGGGGAGCTGTTTTTT. The V call is TRBV9, the J call TRBJ2-2; 9 bases map to TRBD1. V lost 4 bases and J lost 4; bases outside the gene matches: 5. Germline V gives CDR1 SGDLS, CDR2 YYNGEE. The CDR3 runs to 15 residues.

This clonotype was seen a handful of times. This chain connects TRBV28 to TRBJ2-1; tentative D call: TRBD2 (6 bases). CDR3 length: 16 residues. Trimming left V 10 bases short and J 0 bases short, with 19 bases between. Germline lookup yields CDR1 MDHEN and CDR2 SYDVKM. This CDR3 is CATKRNRGSSYNEQFF. CDR3 in DNA: TGTGCCACCAAAAGAAACCGGGGGAGCTCCTACAATGAGCAGTTCTTC.

This chain connects TRBV6-1 to TRBJ2-7; 11 bases are a match to TRBD2. The CDR3 spans 15 residues. The J segment lost 5 bases and the V segment lost 5 bases, leaving 8 bases of the junction unmatched. Per germline, CDR1 MNHNS and CDR2 SASEGT. This chain's CDR3 is CASSPMTSGMNEQYF. The CDR3 nucleotides are TGTGCCAGCAGTCCGATGACTAGCGGGATGAACGAGCAGTACTTC.